The following is a TCR beta chain sequence with its context. This sample was taken from a study of blood T cell repertoires in COVID-19. J was trimmed by 12 bases and V by 1 base; bases with no gene match: 13. CDR3 length equals 15 residues. Germline CDR1 reads SGHDT; CDR2 reads YYEEEE. Clones were read by immunoSEQ multiplex PCR, and TCRdb kept only the in-frame ones, dropping some. Of around 24,000 clones listed, 90% are singletons. The receptor comes from a human donor in a cohort sampled during active COVID-19. Input material: peripheral blood. The chain is built from TRBV5-6 and TRBJ2-7; 10 positions match TRBD2. As DNA, the CDR3 is TGTGCCAGCAGCTTGTCCCTAGCGGGAGACATTCGGACGTACTTC. It translates to CASSLSLAGDIRTYF.